The next 20 T cell receptor beta chains were all read from a single sample in a study of long-term antiretroviral therapy in people with HIV. It was version v3.0 of the immunoSEQ assay that was run at survey level. The data were produced by immunoSEQ multiplex PCR, yet TCRdb's version contains in-frame clones alone and is incomplete. The repertoire holds about 25,000 clones, with about 86% as singletons. The starting material was unsorted PBMCs, obtained 1.2 years after starting antiretroviral therapy. These receptors came from a man aged 45-65 years with HIV.

Details on this clone: At one boundary the junction diverges from the germline segment, which might be a read error. The chain is built from TRBV7-7 and TRBJ2-3; D possibly corresponds to TRBD2 (5 bases). Germline values: CDR1 SSHAT, CDR2 FNYEAQ (reference sequence). The CDR3 has 17 residues. The CDR3 DNA follows: TGTGCTAGCAGCGTCGGACTGCTCGGCGGTAGCACAGATACGCAGTATTTT. This translates into CASSVGLLGGSTDTQYF.

This clone was observed a handful of times. The chain is built from TRBV7-2 and TRBJ1-4; the D gene is possibly TRBD1 (5 bases). The CDR3 is 13 amino acids. The ends were cut back, 5 bases at V and 7 bases at J, with 11 bases in the middle. From germline, CDR1 is SGHTA and CDR2 FQGNSA. Here the CDR3 reads CASSRGVGEKLFF. Written as DNA, the CDR3 is TGTGCCAGCAGCCGAGGGGTTGGTGAAAAACTGTTTTTT.

V is TRBV6-5 and J is TRBJ2-3; tentatively, D is TRBD1 or TRBD2 (5 bases each). V was shortened by 5 bases and J by 4 bases, with 10 bases between the two germline ends. The V gene's germline CDR1 is MNHEY and CDR2 SVGAGI. This CDR3 spans 13 amino acids. The CDR3 spells CASSALGADTQYF. The CDR3 DNA reads as TGTGCCAGCAGTGCACTAGGGGCAGATACGCAGTATTTT.

The chain is built from TRBV28 and TRBJ2-2, with TRBD1 matching 7 bases. The CDR3 covers 12 residues. The junction had 2 bases not matched to a gene; V was cut back by 5 bases and J by 8 bases. CDR1 and CDR2 (germline): MDHEN, SYDVKM. The CDR3 region has the DNA TGTGCCAGCAGTGACAGGGTAGGGGAGCTGTTTTTT. Protein: CASSDRVGELFF. Drawing the rest from reference TRBV28 and TRBJ2-2, the complete variable domain is DVKVTQSSRYLVKRTGEKVFLECVQDMDHENMFWYRQDPGLGLRLIYFSYDVKMKEKGDIPEGYSVSREKKERFSLILESASTNQTSMYLCASSDRVGELFFGEGSRLTVL.

The CDR3 is CASSFPSRYTDTQYF. The CDR3 DNA reads as TGTGCCAGCAGTTTCCCGAGCAGGTACACAGATACGCAGTATTTT. This chain connects TRBV28 to TRBJ2-3; D gene unclear. V shed 3 bases and J shed 2 bases, with 12 bases lying between them. Germline-derived CDR1 and CDR2 are MDHEN and SYDVKM. The CDR3 spans 15 residues.

V and J are TRBV28 and TRBJ1-2, with TRBD1 identical over 10 bases. V gave up 6 bases and J gave up 4 bases; unmatched junction bases: 5. Germline CDR1 reads MDHEN; CDR2 reads SYDVKM. CDR3 size: 14 residues. The CDR3 region is CASRDRDRGYGYTF. DNA of the CDR3: TGTGCCAGCAGAGACCGGGACAGGGGCTATGGCTACACCTTC.

This chain links TRBV5-1 with TRBJ2-1; D call uncertain. The length of the CDR3 is 13 residues. In germline, CDR1 is SGHRS, CDR2 YFSETQ. Between the trimmed V and J ends, which lost 2 bases and 5 bases, there was a span of 8 bases. CDR3 protein: CASSFLTDNEQFF. Written as DNA, the CDR3 is TGCGCCAGCAGCTTCTTGACTGACAATGAGCAGTTCTTC. Filled out from reference TRBV5-1 and TRBJ2-1, the complete variable domain reads KAGVTQTPRYLIKTRGQQVTLSCSPISGHRSVSWYQQTPGQGLQFLFEYFSETQRNKGNFPGRFSGRQFSNSRSEMNVSTLELGDSALYLCASSFLTDNEQFFGPGTRLTVL.

This clone was seen only once. The J gene is TRBJ1-6, the V gene TRBV30; 9 bases map to TRBD1. The CDR3 sequence is 16 residues long. The germline CDR1 and CDR2 sequences are GTSNPN and SVGIG (reference sequence). V shed 7 bases, J shed 7 bases, and the junction held 14 bases outside the gene matches. The CDR3 loop reads CALTSPGTGWNSPLHF. CDR3 in DNA: TGTGCCTTAACAAGTCCCGGGACAGGGTGGAATTCACCCCTCCACTTT. Looking up the rest from reference TRBV30 and TRBJ1-6 gives the full variable domain: SQTIHQWPATLVQPVGSPLSLECTVEGTSNPNLYWYRQAAGRGLQLLFYSVGIGQISSEVPQNLSASRPQDRQFILSSKKLLLSDSGFYLCALTSPGTGWNSPLHFGNGTRLTVT.

The J gene is TRBJ2-1, the V gene TRBV29-1; 7 bases map to TRBD1. CDR1 and CDR2 from the germline V gene are SQVTM and ANQGSEA. V lost 5 bases, J lost 0 bases, and 13 bases stayed unmatched. The CDR3 spans 17 residues. CDR3 nucleotides: TGCAGCGTTCTTAACAGGGGCGGCTCCCCCTCCTACAATGAGCAGTTCTTC. Its protein product is CSVLNRGGSPSYNEQFF.

A single count supports this clone. The rearrangement uses TRBV19 and TRBJ1-2; TRBD1 matches 8 bases. Germline V gene lookup returns CDR1 LNHDA and CDR2 SQIVND (reference sequence). With 7 bases clipped from V and 8 bases from J, the junction kept 15 bases outside the gene matches. The CDR3 loop spans 15 amino acids. The CDR3 protein is CASTSLLDRVGGYTF. In DNA, the CDR3 is TGTGCCAGTACCTCATTACTGGACAGGGTCGGCGGCTACACCTTC.

The chain is built from TRBV10-3 and TRBJ2-1; D remains ambiguous. CDR1 ENHRY and CDR2 SYGVKD come from the germline V gene. The CDR3 extends over 15 amino acids. Trimming took 3 bases from V and 1 from J, leaving 10 bases between them. CDR3: CAISDSSGSYNEQFF. DNA of the CDR3: TGTGCCATCAGTGACAGCAGTGGGTCCTACAATGAGCAGTTCTTC.

J is TRBJ2-2 and V is TRBV28, with a tentative D call TRBD1 (6 bases). V dropped 3 bases and J dropped 5 bases, with 13 bases sitting between them. The CDR3 is 15 residues long. CDR1 and CDR2 (germline): MDHEN, SYDVKM. In DNA, the CDR3 is TGTGCCAGCAGTTTCCGGACAGCTCGTACCGGGGAGCTGTTTTTT. Translated: CASSFRTARTGELFF.

This clone occurred a few times. This chain connects TRBV19 to TRBJ1-5; no definite D call. Between the trimmed V and J ends, which lost 7 bases and 0 bases, there was a span of 10 bases. This CDR3 has 14 amino acids. The V gene's germline CDR1 is LNHDA and CDR2 SQIVND (reference sequence). The CDR3: CASTQAVSNQPQHF. The CDR3 DNA reads as TGTGCCAGTACCCAGGCAGTTAGCAATCAGCCCCAGCATTTT.

This clone was picked up a small number of times. V usage is TRBV19 and J usage is TRBJ1-2; D is unresolved. Trimming cost V 5 bases and J 5 bases, with 6 bases left between them. Germline loops: CDR1 LNHDA, CDR2 SQIVND (reference sequence). The CDR3 extends over 11 amino acids. The CDR3 sequence is CASSFWYGYTF. In DNA, the CDR3 is TGTGCCAGTAGTTTTTGGTATGGCTACACCTTC.

V and J are TRBV4-1 and TRBJ2-1; D remains unclear. This CDR3 contains 12 residues. CDR1 MGHRA and CDR2 YSYEKL come from the germline V gene. The ends were cut back, 2 bases at V and 7 bases at J, with 6 bases in the middle. CDR3 sequence reads: CASSQIGNEQFF. Here the CDR3 DNA reads TGCGCCAGCAGCCAAATAGGGAATGAGCAGTTCTTC.

The CDR3 is CAISEPFGQGGSTDTQYF. Here the CDR3 DNA reads TGTGCCATCAGTGAGCCCTTCGGACAGGGGGGTTCCACAGATACGCAGTATTTT. V gene TRBV10-3 combines with J gene TRBJ2-3, with 10 bases lining up with TRBD1. CDR1 is ENHRY, CDR2 SYGVKD, per germline. The CDR3 loop spans 18 amino acids. V was pared by 2 bases and J by 2 bases, with 10 bases of the junction left unmatched.

The chain is built from TRBV21-1 and TRBJ1-1. TRBV21-1 is a documented pseudogene. The CDR3 is 16 amino acids. As DNA, the CDR3 is TGTGCCAGCAGCAAAGCGCAATCCCAACCGAACACTGAAGCTTTCTTT. It yields the protein CASSKAQSQPNTEAFF.

The chain combines TRBV7-2 with TRBJ2-7, with TRBD1 matching over 9 bases. V was clipped by 4 bases and J by 1 base; unmatched bases: 8. Germline V lookup: CDR1 SGHTA, CDR2 FQGNSA. The CDR3 totals 16 residues. CDR3 nucleotide sequence: TGTGCCAGCAGCTCGAAACAGGGGGCGAGGTCCTACGAGCAGTACTTC. It yields the protein CASSSKQGARSYEQYF.

The gene calls are TRBV19 and TRBJ2-3; 8 bases map to TRBD1. The CDR3 is made up of 16 amino acids. The ends lost 3 bases at V and 3 bases at J; junction bases unmatched: 8. CDR1 and CDR2 (germline): LNHDA, SQIVND (reference sequence). Here the CDR3 reads CASSMGPRGRTDTQYF. In nucleotides, the CDR3 is TGTGCCAGTAGTATGGGACCCAGGGGGCGAACAGATACGCAGTATTTT. Looking up the rest from reference TRBV19 and TRBJ2-3 gives the full variable domain: DGGITQSPKYLFRKEGQNVTLSCEQNLNHDAMYWYRQDPGQGLRLIYYSQIVNDFQKGDIAEGYSVSREKKESFPLTVTSAQKNPTAFYLCASSMGPRGRTDTQYFGPGTRLTVL.

V and J are TRBV28 and TRBJ2-5, with TRBD2 matching 7 bases. The CDR3 consists of 13 residues. In germline, CDR1 is MDHEN, CDR2 SYDVKM. The junction had 12 bases not matched to a gene; V was cut back by 10 bases and J by 7 bases. CDR3 sequence: CAILGGTYRTQYF. The CDR3 nucleotides are TGTGCCATCCTCGGGGGGACCTATCGGACCCAGTACTTC.